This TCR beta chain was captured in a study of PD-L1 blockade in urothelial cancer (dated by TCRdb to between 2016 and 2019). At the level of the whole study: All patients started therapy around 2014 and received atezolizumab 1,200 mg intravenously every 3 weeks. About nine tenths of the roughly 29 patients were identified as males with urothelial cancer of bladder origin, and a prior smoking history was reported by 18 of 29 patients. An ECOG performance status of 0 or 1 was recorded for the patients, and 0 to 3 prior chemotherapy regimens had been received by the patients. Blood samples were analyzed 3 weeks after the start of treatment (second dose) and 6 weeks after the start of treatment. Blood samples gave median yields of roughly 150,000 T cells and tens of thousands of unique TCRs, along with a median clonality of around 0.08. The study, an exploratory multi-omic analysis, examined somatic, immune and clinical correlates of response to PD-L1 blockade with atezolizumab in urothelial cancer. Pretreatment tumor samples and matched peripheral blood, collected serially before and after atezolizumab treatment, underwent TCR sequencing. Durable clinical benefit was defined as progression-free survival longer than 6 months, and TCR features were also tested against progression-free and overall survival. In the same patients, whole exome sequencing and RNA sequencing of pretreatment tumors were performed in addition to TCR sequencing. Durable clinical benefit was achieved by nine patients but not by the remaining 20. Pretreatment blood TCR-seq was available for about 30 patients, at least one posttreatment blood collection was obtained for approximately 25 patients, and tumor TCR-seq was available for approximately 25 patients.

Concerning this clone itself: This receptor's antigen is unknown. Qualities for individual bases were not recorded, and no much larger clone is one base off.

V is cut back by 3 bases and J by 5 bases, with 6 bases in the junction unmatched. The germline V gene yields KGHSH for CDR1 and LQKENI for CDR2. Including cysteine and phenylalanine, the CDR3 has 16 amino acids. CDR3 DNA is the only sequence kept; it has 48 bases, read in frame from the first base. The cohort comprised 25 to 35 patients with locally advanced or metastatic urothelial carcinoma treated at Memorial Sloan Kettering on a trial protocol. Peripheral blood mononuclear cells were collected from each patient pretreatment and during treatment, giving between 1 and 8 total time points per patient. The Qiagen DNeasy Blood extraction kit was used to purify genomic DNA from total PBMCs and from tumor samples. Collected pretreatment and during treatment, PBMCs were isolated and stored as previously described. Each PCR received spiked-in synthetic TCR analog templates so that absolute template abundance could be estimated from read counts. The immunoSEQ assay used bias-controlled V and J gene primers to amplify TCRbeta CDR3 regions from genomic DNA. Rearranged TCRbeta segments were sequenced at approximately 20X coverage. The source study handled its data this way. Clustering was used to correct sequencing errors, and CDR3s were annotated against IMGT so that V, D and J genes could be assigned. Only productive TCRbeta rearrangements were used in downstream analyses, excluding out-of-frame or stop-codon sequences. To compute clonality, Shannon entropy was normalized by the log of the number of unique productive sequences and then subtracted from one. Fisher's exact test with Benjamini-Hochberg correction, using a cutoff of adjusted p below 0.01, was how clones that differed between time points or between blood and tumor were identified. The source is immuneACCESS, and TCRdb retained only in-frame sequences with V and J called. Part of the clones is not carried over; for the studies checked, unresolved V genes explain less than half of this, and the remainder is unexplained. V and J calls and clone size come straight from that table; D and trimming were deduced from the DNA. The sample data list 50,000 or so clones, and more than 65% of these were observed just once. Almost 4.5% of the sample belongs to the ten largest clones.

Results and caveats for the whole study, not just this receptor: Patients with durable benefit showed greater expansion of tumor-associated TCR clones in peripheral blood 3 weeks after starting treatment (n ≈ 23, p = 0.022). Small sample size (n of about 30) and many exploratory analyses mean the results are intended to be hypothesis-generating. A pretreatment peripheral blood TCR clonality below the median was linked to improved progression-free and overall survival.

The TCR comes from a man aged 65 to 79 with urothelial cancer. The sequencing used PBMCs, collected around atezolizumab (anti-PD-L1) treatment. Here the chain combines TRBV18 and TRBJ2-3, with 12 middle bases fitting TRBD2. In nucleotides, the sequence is TGTGCCAGCTCACCCTGGACTAGCGGGAACCGAGATACGCAGTATTTT. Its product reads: CASSPWTSGNRDTQYF.